This T cell receptor beta chain came from a study of T cells in Graves' hyperthyroidism and ophthalmopathy. The CDR3 consists of 14 residues. V was pared by 1 base and J by 1 base, with 3 bases of the junction left unmatched. From germline, CDR1 is DFQATT and CDR2 SNEGSKA (reference sequence). As regards this clonotype: Its specificity is not known.

TCR beta CDR3 regions were amplified from RNA transcripts. The HTBI set primed first-round TCR CDR3 RT-PCR. Using its own MiXCR run on the multiplex PCR reads, TCRdb lists one record per CDR3 protein. The sample yields 300,000 to 500,000 distinct CDR3 sequences, about 15% seen once. Points from the study as a whole: Ophthalmopathy stood apart from stable hyperthyroidism in a 13 V-J model.

The sequenced sample consisted of blood. This receptor was obtained from a woman between 25 and 40 years old with Graves' hyperthyroidism. V gene TRBV20-1 combines with J gene TRBJ2-7; TRBD2 matches at 8 bases. CDR3 residues: CSARVSGKSYEQYF. DNA for the CDR3: TGCAGTGCTAGAGTTAGCGGGAAATCCTACGAGCAGTACTTC.